This TCR beta chain originates from a study of shared T cell receptors in the human thymus. Trimming removed 3 bases from V and 3 bases from J; junction bases left unmatched: 4. From germline, CDR1 is PRHDT and CDR2 FYEKMQ (reference sequence). This CDR3 is built from 14 residues. This clone has more than one count but fewer than ten. This table comes from immunoSEQ multiplex PCR, and its TCRdb copy is limited to in-frame clones, with some not included. The table has some 700,000 clones, 80% to 90% seen once. This sample also belongs to another study, concerning human thymus T cells. Turning to that study: Having surgery to correct congenital heart defects, healthy Finnish infants acted as the donors. Obtained as resections during corrective heart surgery, the thymus tissue was then studied. Use of V and J genes seemed skewed within the thymic and blood repertoires.

The specimen was thymocytes. The receptor was isolated from a girl less than two years old with a congenital heart defect. The chain uses TRBV13 and TRBJ2-5, with 7 bases lining up with TRBD1. CDR3 sequence: CASSFRDSKETQYF. In DNA, the CDR3 is TGTGCCAGCAGCTTCCGGGACAGTAAAGAGACCCAGTACTTC.